The 25 T cell receptor beta chains below all came from one sample that was sequenced in a study of blood T cells in healthy people across ages. A second PCR, run for roughly 7 to 11 cycles, used a sample-barcoded 5' primer plus a J-beta primer mix. MiXCR, run by TCRdb on the 5' RACE reads, gives a single entry per CDR3 protein. The sample gives roughly 800,000 distinct CDR3 sequences, 20% to 30% of which show up once; more than 3% is in the top ten. These data are also associated with another study on T cells of mothers and their children.

The material sequenced was blood. These receptors originate from a boy younger than 18 in good health.

This clonotype was observed a few times. The chain uses TRBV7-3 and TRBJ2-1; TRBD1 or TRBD2 may be the D gene (5 bases each). This CDR3 has 18 residues. V lost 5 bases and J 0 bases, leaving 20 bases between the germline ends. CDR1 and CDR2 from the germline V gene are SGHTA and FQGTGA. The CDR3 sequence is CASSLAGTQRISYNEQFF. Here the CDR3 DNA reads TGTGCCAGCAGCCTGGCCGGGACGCAGCGGATCTCCTACAATGAGCAGTTCTTC.

This clonotype appeared a few times. The chain combines TRBV7-2 with TRBJ2-1, with 7 bases that match TRBD2. The CDR3 is 14 amino acids. V lost 1 base to trimming and J lost 5 bases; unmatched junction nucleotides: 2. Germline CDR1 and CDR2: SGHTA and FQGNSA. The DNA of the CDR3 is TGTGCCAGCAGCTTAGGAGGGACTAACAATGAGCAGTTCTTC. As protein: CASSLGGTNNEQFF.

This rearrangement joins TRBV9 to TRBJ2-1; 8 bases match TRBD1. CDR1 is SGDLS, CDR2 YYNGEE, per germline. The CDR3 contains 15 residues. V shed 4 bases, J shed 4 bases, and the junction held 7 bases outside the gene matches. This chain's CDR3 is CASSLSTGVYNEQFF. The CDR3 coding sequence is TGTGCCAGCAGCTTATCGACAGGGGTATACAATGAGCAGTTCTTC.

This clonotype has a handful of counts. The chain recombines TRBV6-1 with TRBJ1-1, with TRBD1 identical over 8 bases. CDR1 MNHNS and CDR2 SASEGT come from the germline V gene. J was trimmed by 1 base and V by 6 bases; bases with no gene match: 13. There are 17 residues in the CDR3. CDR3 sequence reads: CASRPLQGDHKNTEAFF. CDR3 in DNA: TGTGCCAGCAGACCTTTACAGGGGGACCATAAGAACACTGAAGCTTTCTTT.

The chain carries TRBV7-9 and TRBJ2-1, with 12 nucleotides matching TRBD2. Germline CDR1 is SEHNR and CDR2 is FQNEAQ (reference sequence). The CDR3 spans 15 residues. J was trimmed by 7 bases and V by 2 bases; bases with no gene match: 3. The CDR3 spells CASSLRLAGGNEQFF. Written as DNA, the CDR3 is TGTGCCAGCAGCTTACGGCTAGCGGGGGGGAATGAGCAGTTCTTC. The full variable domain, with the rest looked up from reference TRBV7-9 and TRBJ2-1, is DTGVSQNPRHKITKRGQNVTFRCDPISEHNRLYWYRQTLGQGPEFLTYFQNEAQLEKSRLLSDRFSAERPKGSFSTLEIQRTEQGDSAMYLCASSLRLAGGNEQFFGPGTRLTVL.

The chain links TRBV5-5 to TRBJ2-6; 8 nucleotides match TRBD2. Germline V CDR1 and CDR2: SGHKS, YYEKEE (reference sequence). CDR3 length: 20 residues. Germline trimming cut 0 bases from V and 0 bases from J; bases unmatched to any gene: 11. CDR3 region: CASSLGAEGLDFSGANVLTF. CDR3 DNA: TGTGCCAGCAGCTTGGGGGCTGAGGGACTAGACTTCTCTGGGGCCAACGTCCTGACTTTC.

The rearrangement links TRBV20-1 to TRBJ2-7; 9 bases match TRBD1. V dropped 6 bases and J dropped 3; count of bases not matched to a gene: 6. The germline gives CDR1 DFQATT, CDR2 SNEGSKA (reference sequence). This CDR3 contains 13 residues. The CDR3 sequence: CSATRQGDYEQYF. The CDR3 DNA is TGCAGTGCGACAAGACAGGGGGACTACGAGCAGTACTTC.

This chain joins TRBV28 and TRBJ2-2; 8 nucleotides line up with TRBD2. V lost 4 bases to trimming and J lost 8 bases; unmatched junction nucleotides: 6. The CDR3 extends over 14 amino acids. CDR1 is MDHEN and CDR2 is SYDVKM in the germline V gene. The CDR3 sequence: CASSSPGLVGELFF. As DNA, the CDR3 is TGTGCCAGCAGTTCGCCGGGACTAGTTGGGGAGCTGTTTTTT.

The chain links TRBV5-1 to TRBJ2-2; the match to TRBD2 covers 7 bases. CDR1 SGHRS and CDR2 YFSETQ come from the germline V gene. V was clipped by 3 bases and J by 7 bases; unmatched bases: 18. This CDR3 spans 18 amino acids. CDR3 nucleotides: TGCGCCAGCAGCTCCCTAACAGCGGGGAGTATATCGTTCGGGGAGCTGTTTTTT. Protein product: CASSSLTAGSISFGELFF.

This chain uses TRBV3-1 with TRBJ1-2; no firm D call. With 0 bases removed from V and 5 bases from J, the gap between germline ends came to 13 bases. Germline V gives CDR1 LGHDT, CDR2 YNNKEL (reference sequence). This CDR3 has 15 residues. The CDR3 DNA reads as TGTGCCAGCAGCCAAGAAGGGTCTTTTTCTTATGGCTACACCTTC. It yields the protein CASSQEGSFSYGYTF.

The V call is TRBV4-3, the J call TRBJ2-3, with D unresolved. The CDR3 length is 16 residues. Deletions cut 2 bases from V and 2 bases from J, with 14 bases between. Germline CDR1 is LGHNA and CDR2 is YSLEER. CDR3 sequence: CASSQTALITTDTQYF. The CDR3 DNA is TGCGCCAGCAGCCAAACGGCCCTTATCACCACAGATACGCAGTATTTT.

The chain combines TRBV6-5 with TRBJ1-4; 9 bases line up with TRBD1. Trimming at V came to 2 bases and at J to 5 bases, leaving 6 bases not matched to a gene. The CDR3 contains 16 residues. Germline V gene data show CDR1 as MNHEY and CDR2 as SVGAGI. CDR3 DNA: TGTGCCAGCAGTTACACGCCGGGACAGGGCAATGAAAAACTGTTTTTT. Translation gives CASSYTPGQGNEKLFF.

This chain uses TRBV21-1 with TRBJ2-1; the table's D call, TRBD2, has no DNA check behind it. TRBV21-1 is flagged as a pseudogene. The CDR3 contains 14 residues. The DNA of the CDR3 is TGTGCCAGCAGGGGGTGGGAGGGCCGCAATGAGCAGTTCTTC. This sequence encodes CASRGWEGRNEQFF.

The chain carries TRBV6-5 and TRBJ1-2; D unclear. V was clipped by 1 base and J by 4 bases, with 7 bases between them. Germline-derived CDR1 and CDR2 are MNHEY and SVGAGI. This CDR3 has 13 residues. The CDR3 spells CASSYFGSYGYTF. The CDR3 DNA reads TGTGCCAGCAGTTACTTCGGGTCCTATGGCTACACCTTC.

This clonotype was found a few times. In nucleotides, the CDR3 is TGCAGCGTTGAAGGGACTAGCGAGAACAATGAGCAGTTCTTC. Amino acid sequence: CSVEGTSENNEQFF. The chain combines TRBV29-1 with TRBJ2-5, with 9 bases matching TRBD2. The closer fit of TRBJ2-1 to the DNA end suggests the J call may be wrong. CDR1 is SQVTM and CDR2 is ANQGSEA in the germline V gene. The CDR3 consists of 14 residues.

The chain couples TRBV9 to TRBJ2-1; 9 nucleotides line up with TRBD1. Germline-derived CDR1 and CDR2 are SGDLS and YYNGEE. The CDR3 covers 16 residues. V lost 0 bases and J lost 7; bases outside the gene matches: 8. In nucleotides, the CDR3 is TGTGCCAGCAGCGTAGCGGGGGACAGGGTGAGAAATGAGCAGTTCTTC. It codes for CASSVAGDRVRNEQFF.

The chain carries TRBV6-6 and TRBJ1-3; D perhaps matches TRBD1 (5 bases). Trimming took off 8 bases at V and 4 bases at J, with 15 bases between the two ends. Looked up from germline, CDR1 is MNHNY and CDR2 is SVGAGI (reference sequence). The CDR3 loop spans 14 amino acids. Here the CDR3 DNA reads TGTGCCAGCTTGGGACCGGCCGCCGGAAACACCATATATTTT. Encoded protein: CASLGPAAGNTIYF.

This clonotype showed up just a few times. The gene calls are TRBV12-3 or TRBV12-4 and TRBJ1-4, with D tentatively TRBD1 (6 bases). V lost 6 bases, J lost 7 bases, and 18 bases lay in between. The CDR3 spans 15 residues. The DNA for the CDR3 is TGTGCCAGCAGCGAGTCACAGGGAAGGTTTGAAAAACTGTTTTTT. It codes for CASSESQGRFEKLFF.

The chain employs TRBV20-1 and TRBJ2-5; tentatively, D is TRBD2 (6 bases). Near its end, the DNA agrees better with TRBJ2-1, so the J call may be wrong. Germline V gene sequence: CDR1 DFQATT, CDR2 SNEGSKA (reference sequence). The CDR3 runs 15 residues. CDR3: CSADGSSAAYNEQFF. In DNA form, the CDR3 reads TGCAGTGCTGACGGGAGCTCCGCGGCTTACAATGAGCAGTTCTTC.

The J gene is TRBJ2-7, the V gene TRBV29-1; D may correspond to TRBD1 or TRBD2 (5 bases each). The CDR3 totals 14 residues. V lost 6 bases and J 0 bases, leaving 15 bases between the germline ends. The germline V gene has CDR1 SQVTM and CDR2 ANQGSEA. CDR3 nucleotide sequence: TGCAGCGTGGGGACCGCGAGCAGCTCCTACGAGCAGTACTTC. Amino acids: CSVGTASSSYEQYF.

This clonotype has a handful of counts. The rearrangement links TRBV20-1 to TRBJ2-1; TRBD2 matches at 7 bases. Germline values: CDR1 DFQATT, CDR2 SNEGSKA (reference sequence). The CDR3 consists of 14 residues. The trim removed 3 bases at V and 6 bases at J, leaving 8 bases unmatched. CDR3 DNA: TGCAGTGCTAGTTGGCTAGGGAGGGTCAATGAGCAGTTCTTC. It encodes CSASWLGRVNEQFF.

The V and J genes are TRBV5-1 and TRBJ1-2; possibly TRBD1 for D (5 bases). The V gene's germline CDR1 is SGHRS and CDR2 YFSETQ. V was cut by 0 bases and J by 0 bases, with 12 bases left in between. The CDR3 consists of 16 residues. The CDR3 nucleotides read TGCGCCAGCAGCTTGGTGGTTGGCAGGGCTAACTATGGCTACACCTTC. As protein: CASSLVVGRANYGYTF.

This chain links TRBV7-2 with TRBJ1-2; 8 positions agree with TRBD1. CDR1 is SGHTA and CDR2 is FQGNSA in the germline V gene. The J segment lost 4 bases and the V segment lost 0 bases, leaving 4 bases of the junction unmatched. This CDR3 contains 15 residues. CDR3 residues: CASSLARTGSYGYTF. The CDR3 DNA follows: TGTGCCAGCAGCTTAGCTCGGACAGGGTCCTATGGCTACACCTTC. The full variable domain, with the rest looked up from reference TRBV7-2 and TRBJ1-2, is GAGVSQSPSNKVTEKGKDVELRCDPISGHTALYWYRQSLGQGLEFLIYFQGNSAPDKSGLPSDRFSAERTGGSVSTLTIQRTQQEDSAVYLCASSLARTGSYGYTFGSGTRLTVV.

The chain has TRBV7-2 and TRBJ2-5, with D unresolved. The J call may not be correct, given that the DNA end is closer to TRBJ2-7. CDR3 length equals 14 residues. The germline gives CDR1 SGHTA, CDR2 FQGNSA. CDR3 sequence: CASSLDAGIYEQYF. CDR3 DNA: TGTGCCAGCAGCTTAGATGCAGGAATCTACGAGCAGTACTTC.

The rearrangement links TRBV7-9 to TRBJ1-4, with 7 nucleotides matching TRBD1. The CDR3 is made up of 17 amino acids. Losses at the gene ends were 5 bases for V and 6 bases for J; bases not matched to a gene: 15. In germline, CDR1 is SEHNR, CDR2 FQNEAQ (reference sequence). The CDR3 loop is CASSPGFGRDSDEKLFF. In nucleotides, the CDR3 is TGTGCCAGCAGCCCAGGGTTCGGTCGGGACAGCGATGAAAAACTGTTTTTT.